One and the same sample provided the 25 T cell receptor beta chains below, sequenced in a study of T cells in Graves' hyperthyroidism and ophthalmopathy. Amplification targeted TCR beta CDR3 regions from RNA transcripts. First-round RT-PCR of the TCR CDR3 relied on the HTBI primer set. Each CDR3 protein gets one entry after TCRdb re-called the multiplex PCR reads with MiXCR. The sample shows a few hundred thousand distinct CDR3 sequences, about a sixth of them seen only once. The sample taken for sequencing was blood. The source of these receptors is a woman aged 35 to 49 with Graves' ophthalmopathy.

This sequence joins TRBV7-9 and TRBJ2-7, with 9 nucleotides matching TRBD1. This CDR3 has 16 amino acids. The trim removed 2 bases at V and 7 bases at J, leaving 12 bases unmatched. CDR1 SEHNR and CDR2 FQNEAQ come from the germline V gene (reference sequence). The CDR3 nucleotides are TGTGCCAGCAGCTTATCCGGGACAGGGCGGCGGAAAGAGCAGTACTTC. This sequence encodes CASSLSGTGRRKEQYF.

The chain combines TRBV6-1 with TRBJ1-4, with D possibly matching TRBD1 (6 bases). Germline assignment: CDR1 MNHNS and CDR2 SASEGT. The CDR3 totals 15 residues. V lost 4 bases and J lost 6, with 15 bases in between. This CDR3 is CASSGKDRIDEKLFF. CDR3 in DNA: TGTGCCAGCAGTGGGAAGGACAGAATTGATGAAAAACTGTTTTTT.

This clonotype was picked up a small number of times. The chain recombines TRBV29-1 with TRBJ2-3; 7 bases are a match to TRBD1. The germline V gene has CDR1 SQVTM and CDR2 ANQGSEA. CDR3 length: 14 amino acids. The junction had 5 bases not matched to a gene; V was cut back by 1 base and J by 4 bases. CDR3 sequence (DNA): TGCAGCGTTGAAGTCTACAGGGGCGCAGATACGCAGTATTTT. Translated, it gives CSVEVYRGADTQYF.

The rearrangement joins TRBV12-3 or TRBV12-4 to TRBJ2-5, with 8 bases lining up with TRBD1. There are 15 residues in the CDR3. With 6 bases clipped from V and 7 bases from J, the junction kept 13 bases outside the gene matches. CDR3 nucleotide sequence: TGTGCCAGCAGCCAACGGACAGGGAACCGGGGGACCCAGTACTTC. Translating gives CASSQRTGNRGTQYF.

This clonotype occurred many times. V usage is TRBV10-3 and J usage is TRBJ2-7; D might be TRBD2 (5 bases). Between the trimmed V and J ends, which lost 6 bases and 0 bases, there was a span of 9 bases. The CDR3 length is 13 residues. The germline gives CDR1 ENHRY, CDR2 SYGVKD. The CDR3 sequence: CAIREDSSYEQYF. The CDR3 DNA reads as TGTGCCATCAGGGAGGATTCCTCCTACGAGCAGTACTTC.

The genes are TRBV6-1 and TRBJ2-3; the match to TRBD1 covers 7 bases. Germline V gene lookup returns CDR1 MNHNS and CDR2 SASEGT. The CDR3 is 15 amino acids. The V and J ends lost 6 bases and 3 bases, in that order; junction bases with no gene match: 9. The CDR3 spells CASSRQGFWTDTQYF. The CDR3 nucleotides read TGTGCCAGCAGCAGACAGGGTTTTTGGACAGATACGCAGTATTTT.

The chain carries TRBV5-6 and TRBJ2-3; D possibly matches TRBD1 or TRBD2 (5 bases each). This CDR3 has 16 residues. V was cut by 0 bases and J by 0 bases, with 11 bases left in between. In germline, CDR1 is SGHDT, CDR2 YYEEEE. DNA of the CDR3: TGTGCCAGCAGCTTGGACCGGGGCTTTAGCACAGATACGCAGTATTTT. This sequence encodes CASSLDRGFSTDTQYF.

In its sample, this clonotype was seen a few times. The chain recombines TRBV2 with TRBJ1-5, with 7 positions matching TRBD1. J lost 2 bases, V lost 4 bases, and 5 bases had no gene match. From germline, CDR1 is SNHLY and CDR2 FYNNEI. This CDR3 is 15 amino acids long. This chain's CDR3 is CASSGSTGRNQPQHF. CDR3 sequence (DNA): TGTGCCAGCAGTGGATCGACAGGGCGCAATCAGCCCCAGCATTTT.

This clonotype was found many times. The V gene is TRBV2, the J gene TRBJ2-6, with D perhaps TRBD1 (5 bases). CDR1 is SNHLY, CDR2 FYNNEI, per germline. Trimming took 4 bases from V and 0 from J, leaving 10 bases between them. CDR3 length: 16 amino acids. The chain's CDR3 is CASSADRSSGANVLTF. CDR3 nucleotide sequence: TGTGCCAGCAGTGCTGACAGATCCTCTGGGGCCAACGTCCTGACTTTC.

This clonotype was observed a few times. V and J are TRBV6-2 or TRBV6-3 and TRBJ2-6; 9 positions match TRBD2. Germline CDR1 and CDR2: MNHEY and SVGEGT. With V trimmed by 8 bases and J by 14 bases, 25 bases remained unmatched. The CDR3 spans 18 residues. The CDR3 sequence: CASRPFVGVERGAPFLTF. Written as DNA, the CDR3 is TGTGCCAGCCGTCCCTTTGTAGGGGTGGAGCGGGGGGCCCCGTTCCTGACTTTC.

The sample holds many counts of this clonotype. The J gene is TRBJ2-1, the V gene TRBV20-1, with 10 nucleotides matching TRBD2. Germline V gene sequence: CDR1 DFQATT, CDR2 SNEGSKA (reference sequence). The CDR3 runs 15 residues. Trimming cost V 0 bases and J 10 bases; bases outside gene matches: 9. This CDR3 reads CSARDVASGSYEQFF. DNA of the CDR3: TGCAGTGCTAGAGATGTGGCTAGCGGGAGTTACGAGCAGTTCTTC.

There are many counts of this clonotype. This sequence joins TRBV6-1 and TRBJ2-7; weak D call: TRBD1 (6 bases). This CDR3 is 13 amino acids long. Trimming left V 4 bases short and J 5 bases short, with 12 bases between. Germline V lookup: CDR1 MNHNS, CDR2 SASEGT. Here the CDR3 DNA reads TGTGCCAGCAGTGGAAAACAGGGAAACGAGCAGTACTTC. As protein: CASSGKQGNEQYF.

Note on this clonotype: This may come from a read error, since a much larger clone is one base off. This chain uses TRBV11-2 with TRBJ1-1, with 8 bases fitting TRBD1. Germline values: CDR1 SGHAT, CDR2 FQNNGV. CDR3 length: 16 residues. Unmatched junction bases numbered 7, after V lost 4 bases and J lost 0 bases. The CDR3 region is CASSSVGTGLNTEAFF. The CDR3 DNA sequence: TGTGCCAGCAGCTCAGTGGGGACAGGACTGAACACTGAAGCTTTCTTT.

Many counts were recorded for this clonotype. The genes are TRBV3-1 and TRBJ1-2, with a possible D match to TRBD1 (5 bases). There are 14 residues in the CDR3. CDR1 LGHDT and CDR2 YNNKEL come from the germline V gene (reference sequence). Trimming left V 0 bases short and J 8 bases short, with 13 bases between. CDR3 nucleotides: TGTGCCAGCAGCCAAGACCGGGACGGCAGAGGCTACACCTTC. Protein sequence: CASSQDRDGRGYTF.

V usage is TRBV29-1 and J usage is TRBJ2-1; 11 bases are shared with TRBD2. Germline lookup yields CDR1 SQVTM and CDR2 ANQGSEA. J gave up 4 bases and V 4 bases, and 9 bases lay outside the gene matches. The CDR3 covers 16 residues. The CDR3 DNA sequence: TGCAGCGTTGTGAAGGTAGCGGGGGGGGCTTACAATGAGCAGTTCTTC. Translation: CSVVKVAGGAYNEQFF.

This clonotype occurred many times. The genes are TRBV10-3 and TRBJ1-1; D may be TRBD1 (5 bases). Germline CDR1 reads ENHRY; CDR2 reads SYGVKD. The CDR3 runs to 14 residues. V lost 6 bases, J lost 1 base, and 12 bases lay in between. The DNA for the CDR3 is TGTGCCATCAGCTCGGACACGACGAACACTGAAGCTTTCTTT. Translating it yields CAISSDTTNTEAFF.

The CDR3 region has the DNA TGTGCCAGCAGCCCCAGGGGTTCCAGCTCCTACAATGAGCAGTTCTTC. This encodes CASSPRGSSSYNEQFF. V is TRBV7-9 and J is TRBJ2-1, with a possible D match to TRBD1 (6 bases). Trimming took 5 bases from V and 0 from J, leaving 14 bases between them. Germline CDR1 is SEHNR and CDR2 is FQNEAQ (reference sequence). The CDR3 extends over 16 amino acids.

The chain employs TRBV18 and TRBJ2-5; a weak D match, TRBD2 (5 bases). The germline V gene has CDR1 KGHSH and CDR2 LQKENI. V was cut by 3 bases and J by 1 base, with 12 bases left in between. The length of the CDR3 is 15 residues. This chain's CDR3 is CASSPGEGAQETQYF. CDR3 coding DNA: TGTGCCAGCTCACCGGGAGAGGGAGCCCAAGAGACCCAGTACTTC.

On this clonotype: Being one base from a much bigger clone, this may be a read error. This chain connects TRBV18 to TRBJ1-5, with D possibly being TRBD1 (5 bases). Germline loops: CDR1 KGHSH, CDR2 LQKENI. This CDR3 is built from 12 residues. This chain's CDR3 is CVSSPDTYLQHF. CDR3 in DNA: TGTGTCAGCTCACCGGACACTTACCTCCAGCATTTT.

This clonotype was counted many times. This rearrangement joins TRBV11-2 to TRBJ2-5; D may be TRBD1 or TRBD2 (7 bases each). This CDR3 region has 15 residues. Trimming pared 5 bases from V and 5 bases from J, leaving 18 bases between. Germline CDR1 SGHAT, CDR2 FQNNGV. The CDR3 nucleotides read TGTGCCAGCAGCCCCCCAGGGGGGGGCGGCGAGACCCAGTACTTC. Its translation is CASSPPGGGGETQYF. The full variable domain, its missing parts supplied by reference TRBV11-2 and TRBJ2-5, is EAGVAQSPRYKIIEKRQSVAFWCNPISGHATLYWYQQILGQGPKLLIQFQNNGVVDDSQLPKDRFSAERLKGVDSTLKIQPAKLEDSAVYLCASSPPGGGGETQYFGPGTRLLVL.

This clonotype was observed at least ten times. This sequence joins TRBV15 and TRBJ1-5; 9 bases match TRBD1. J lost 4 bases, V lost 3 bases, and 7 bases had no gene match. CDR1 LNHNV and CDR2 YYDKDF come from the germline V gene (reference sequence). The CDR3 loop spans 16 amino acids. CDR3 coding DNA: TGTGCCACCAGCAGTGCGGACAGGGGAAGAAATCAGCCCCAGCATTTT. This gives the protein CATSSADRGRNQPQHF.

This clonotype was seen more than once but under ten times. The rearrangement uses TRBV28 and TRBJ1-2, with 9 nucleotides matching TRBD1. CDR3 length: 13 residues. Germline V CDR1 and CDR2: MDHEN, SYDVKM. The V and J ends lost 7 bases and 4 bases, in that order; junction bases with no gene match: 4. The CDR3 here is CASIGTGTYGYTF. DNA of the CDR3: TGTGCCAGCATAGGGACAGGGACCTATGGCTACACCTTC.

This sequence joins TRBV20-1 and TRBJ2-7, with TRBD2 identical over 9 bases. The CDR3 loop spans 14 amino acids. Germline-derived CDR1 and CDR2 are DFQATT and SNEGSKA (reference sequence). V lost 5 bases to trimming and J lost 6 bases; unmatched junction nucleotides: 11. The CDR3 loop reads CSAGIAGVDSEQYF. The CDR3 DNA follows: TGCAGTGCTGGAATAGCGGGAGTTGACAGCGAGCAGTACTTC.

This sequence joins TRBV5-1 and TRBJ2-7, with a possible D match to TRBD2 (5 bases). CDR1 is SGHRS and CDR2 is YFSETQ in the germline V gene. This CDR3 is 13 amino acids long. V was pared by 4 bases and J by 7 bases, with 15 bases between. The CDR3 DNA follows: TGCGCCAGCAGCACGGGATTCGGGCTTGAGCAGTACTTC. Translation gives CASSTGFGLEQYF.

The chain has TRBV7-9 and TRBJ1-4; 9 nucleotides match TRBD1. The V gene's germline CDR1 is SEHNR and CDR2 FQNEAQ (reference sequence). Germline trimming cut 5 bases from V and 5 bases from J; bases unmatched to any gene: 9. The CDR3 contains 16 residues. As DNA, the CDR3 is TGTGCCAGCAGCCTTTCGGGACAGGGTGTGAATGAAAAACTGTTTTTT. Its translation is CASSLSGQGVNEKLFF.